Following are 13 T cell receptor beta chains from one sample sequenced in a study of shared clonotypes between healthy human individuals. Naive CD8 cells lacked CD45RO, underwent positive selection for CCR7 and left out terminally differentiated effector memory CD45RA+ cells. Produced via immunoSEQ multiplex PCR; TCRdb's table is partial and in-frame only. The sample holds about 2.1 million clones, about 93% seen once. Material for sequencing was naive CD8+ T cells from PBMCs. These receptor sequences come from a man younger than 35 in good health. Some clones in this sample may be carry-over from other donors' samples.

This chain links TRBV7-3 with TRBJ1-1; D unresolved. The CDR3 runs to 14 residues. CDR1 SGHTA and CDR2 FQGTGA come from the germline V gene. The germline V and J ends were trimmed by 5 bases and 0 bases, with 10 bases remaining between them. The CDR3 reads CASSRLALNTEAFF. The CDR3 region has the DNA TGTGCCAGCAGCCGATTGGCTTTGAACACTGAAGCTTTCTTT.

V is TRBV25-1 and J is TRBJ2-5; D not resolved. Trimming took 2 bases from V and 2 from J, leaving 3 bases between them. Germline assignment: CDR1 MGHDK and CDR2 SYGVNS. The length of the CDR3 is 12 residues. The CDR3 sequence is CASSEKQETQYF. CDR3 in DNA: TGTGCCAGCAGTGAAAAGCAAGAGACCCAGTACTTC.

J is TRBJ2-1 and V is TRBV7-9; TRBD2 matches 12 bases. The junction had 9 bases not matched to a gene; V was cut back by 5 bases and J by 7 bases. The CDR3 runs to 16 residues. Germline CDR1 is SEHNR and CDR2 is FQNEAQ (reference sequence). The CDR3 DNA is TGTGCCAGCAGCGTCCGACTAGCGGGAGAGGTAAATGAGCAGTTCTTC. Amino acid sequence: CASSVRLAGEVNEQFF.

The chain has TRBV5-1 and TRBJ1-2; 10 bases align to TRBD1. Germline CDR1 SGHRS, CDR2 YFSETQ. With V trimmed by 4 bases and J by 8 bases, 8 bases remained unmatched. This CDR3 is 14 amino acids long. CDR3 nucleotides: TGCGCCAGCAGCGAATTGACAGGGGGCAGGGGCTACACCTTC. Protein sequence: CASSELTGGRGYTF.

The chain carries TRBV7-9 and TRBJ1-2; D may be TRBD1 (5 bases). The CDR3 has 15 residues. V lost 1 base, J lost 4 bases, and 13 bases lay in between. Per the germline V gene, CDR1 is SEHNR and CDR2 is FQNEAQ (reference sequence). The CDR3 here is CASSLGTGTGYGYTF. The CDR3 DNA reads TGTGCCAGCAGCTTAGGGACCGGGACGGGCTATGGCTACACCTTC.

Turning to this clone: Other DNA sequences of this sample code for an identical CDR3. This rearrangement joins TRBV27 to TRBJ2-7, with 7 bases matching TRBD2. J gave up 2 bases and V 2 bases, and 0 bases lay outside the gene matches. Germline V lookup: CDR1 MNHEY, CDR2 SMNVEV (reference sequence). The CDR3 is 13 residues long. CDR3 loop: CASSLGTTYEQYF. The CDR3 DNA reads TGTGCCAGCAGTTTAGGGACTACCTACGAGCAGTACTTC.

The V and J genes are TRBV7-9 and TRBJ2-5, with D possibly matching TRBD2 (6 bases). The CDR3 totals 13 residues. Trimming took 4 bases from V and 3 from J, leaving 9 bases between them. Germline values: CDR1 SEHNR, CDR2 FQNEAQ (reference sequence). The CDR3 DNA reads TGTGCCAGCAGCTCCGGACTAAAAGAGACCCAGTACTTC. This sequence encodes CASSSGLKETQYF.

This chain uses TRBV7-3 with TRBJ2-7; 9 nucleotides match TRBD2. Germline loops: CDR1 SGHTA, CDR2 FQGTGA. The V and J ends lost 5 bases and 2 bases, in that order; junction bases with no gene match: 4. The CDR3 spans 14 residues. The CDR3 DNA sequence: TGTGCCAGCAGCCCGACTAGCGGAGCCTACGAGCAGTACTTC. This encodes CASSPTSGAYEQYF.

The rearrangement links TRBV29-1 to TRBJ2-7, with a possible D match to TRBD2 (5 bases). The CDR3 has 12 residues. In germline, CDR1 is SQVTM, CDR2 ANQGSEA. V gave up 4 bases and J gave up 4 bases, with 11 bases separating them. This CDR3 reads CSVGRTAYEQYF. The CDR3 bases are TGCAGCGTTGGTAGGACTGCTTACGAGCAGTACTTC.

The chain couples TRBV4-3 to TRBJ1-6, with D possibly matching TRBD1 (5 bases). The CDR3 runs 18 residues. Germline V lookup: CDR1 LGHNA, CDR2 YSLEER. V was shortened by 0 bases and J by 1 base, with 13 bases between the two germline ends. In DNA, the CDR3 is TGCGCCAGCAGCCAAGATTGGGGGAGGTCGTCCTATAATTCACCCCTCCACTTT. It yields the protein CASSQDWGRSSYNSPLHF.

J is TRBJ2-1 and V is TRBV14; possible D gene TRBD2, 7 bases. The CDR3 is made up of 15 amino acids. The V gene's germline CDR1 is SGHDN and CDR2 FVKESK. The ends were cut back, 4 bases at V and 3 bases at J, with 13 bases in the middle. The CDR3 region is CASSPTGGLYNEQFF. The DNA for the CDR3 is TGTGCCAGCAGCCCGACGGGGGGCCTCTACAATGAGCAGTTCTTC.

As regards this clone: Other DNA sequences in the same sample also yield this CDR3. This rearrangement joins TRBV5-5 to TRBJ2-7; D gene unclear. Trimming cost V 0 bases and J 3 bases, with 4 bases left between them. Germline assignment: CDR1 SGHKS and CDR2 YYEKEE (reference sequence). This CDR3 contains 12 residues. The CDR3 nucleotides are TGTGCCAGCAGCTTGGGCGGCTACGAGCAGTACTTC. Its protein is CASSLGGYEQYF.

Regarding this clone: The sample carries other DNA sequences with the same CDR3. The chain carries TRBV27 and TRBJ1-1; 7 nucleotides agree with TRBD1. CDR3 length: 14 amino acids. V was clipped by 5 bases and J by 0 bases; unmatched bases: 3. The germline V gene encodes CDR1 MNHEY and CDR2 SMNVEV (reference sequence). The CDR3 region is CASSPGGLNTEAFF. The CDR3 coding sequence is TGTGCCAGCAGTCCAGGGGGACTGAACACTGAAGCTTTCTTT.